A single sample gave rise to the 9 T cell receptor beta chains below, sequenced in a study of T-cell memory formation after mild COVID-19. TCRdb reprocessed the 5' RACE reads with MiXCR, giving one entry per CDR3 protein. The sample holds 500,000 to 600,000 distinct CDR3 sequences; more than 15% are singletons and the top ten take around 12%. The sequenced sample consisted of PBMCs or a T cell subset sorted from them (not recorded which). These receptors were obtained from an adult woman who had mild COVID-19 (a few samples of this study predate the infection). Cell type and time point are not known.

There are a few counts of this clonotype. This sequence joins TRBV5-1 and TRBJ2-3; the D is unclear. V lost 8 bases to trimming and J lost 9 bases, with 19 bases between them. Germline CDR1 reads SGHRS; CDR2 reads YFSETQ. The CDR3 extends over 13 amino acids. DNA of the CDR3: TGCGCCAGTAAAGCCGACCCCGTCGGGACGCAGTATTTT. This gives the protein CASKADPVGTQYF.

This clonotype was observed a few times. The chain couples TRBV11-1 to TRBJ2-5; TRBD1 might be the D (5 bases). CDR1 and CDR2 (germline): SGHAT, FQDESV (reference sequence). Trimming took 4 bases from V and 5 from J, leaving 11 bases between them. This CDR3 has 13 amino acids. The CDR3 loop is CASSSGYRETQYF. In nucleotides, the CDR3 is TGTGCCAGCAGCTCCGGATACAGGGAGACCCAGTACTTC.

V and J are TRBV4-2 and TRBJ2-2; TRBD2 matches 9 bases. Germline values: CDR1 LGHNA, CDR2 YNFKEQ. The CDR3 consists of 21 residues. V lost 4 bases to trimming and J lost 4 bases; unmatched junction nucleotides: 22. The CDR3 nucleotides are TGTGCCAGCAGCCTAGTAGGGACCCCACTCGCGGGAGGGTACGGCACCGGGGAGCTGTTTTTT. Its protein is CASSLVGTPLAGGYGTGELFF.

This clonotype was seen a handful of times. The chain carries TRBV29-1 and TRBJ1-2, with D maybe TRBD1 (5 bases). The CDR3 covers 14 residues. Germline V CDR1 and CDR2: SQVTM, ANQGSEA. V lost 4 bases and J 4 bases, leaving 16 bases between the germline ends. The CDR3 region has the DNA TGCAGCGTTGGGGATGTAAGAGGGACCTATGGCTACACCTTC. Translating gives CSVGDVRGTYGYTF.

V is TRBV7-9 and J is TRBJ2-3; TRBD2 matches 10 bases. Trimming cost V 1 base and J 5 bases; bases outside gene matches: 3. The length of the CDR3 is 15 residues. Germline assignment: CDR1 SEHNR and CDR2 FQNEAQ (reference sequence). DNA of the CDR3: TGTGCCAGCAGCTTAGGAAGGACTAGCGGAGATACGCAGTATTTT. Residues: CASSLGRTSGDTQYF.

This clonotype was seen more than once but under ten times. The rearrangement uses TRBV9 and TRBJ2-6; 7 bases align to TRBD2. Trimming removed 5 bases from V and 3 bases from J; junction bases left unmatched: 8. CDR1 is SGDLS and CDR2 is YYNGEE in the germline V gene. This CDR3 region has 16 residues. CDR3 sequence (DNA): TGTGCCAGCAGACGGGAGGAGGGGTATGGGGCCAACGTCCTGACTTTC. As protein: CASRREEGYGANVLTF.

This clonotype was counted a few times. The rearrangement links TRBV7-9 to TRBJ2-2, with TRBD2 matching over 9 bases. The CDR3 totals 17 residues. In germline, CDR1 is SEHNR, CDR2 FQNEAQ (reference sequence). V lost 5 bases, J lost 4 bases, and 11 bases stayed unmatched. CDR3 sequence reads: CASSISHSGSSTGELFF. The DNA for the CDR3 is TGTGCCAGCAGCATATCTCATAGCGGGAGTTCCACCGGGGAGCTGTTTTTT.

The rearrangement joins TRBV6-6 to TRBJ1-5; D remains unclear. CDR3 length: 12 residues. V was trimmed by 7 bases and J by 9 bases, leaving 13 bases between them. The V gene's germline CDR1 is MNHNY and CDR2 SVGAGI (reference sequence). CDR3 sequence: CASMDPQPPQHF. The CDR3 coding sequence is TGTGCCAGCATGGATCCACAGCCGCCCCAGCATTTT.

This clonotype was seen a handful of times. The DNA for the CDR3 is TGTGCCAGCAGTTTGAGATACGTGGATGAGCAGTTCTTC. The encoded protein is CASSLRYVDEQFF. V and J are TRBV6-5 and TRBJ2-1; D remains ambiguous. The CDR3 has 13 amino acids. Germline CDR1 is MNHEY and CDR2 is SVGAGI. V lost 4 bases, J lost 8 bases, and 12 bases lay in between.